A selection of T cell receptor beta chains follows, all from one sample in a study of T cells in Graves' hyperthyroidism and ophthalmopathy. TCRdb re-analysed the multiplex PCR reads in MiXCR, keeping a single row per CDR3 protein. The sample yields around 190,000 distinct CDR3 sequences, about 17% seen once. Sequencing used blood. The receptor set was obtained from a woman aged 45-59 years with Graves' hyperthyroidism. Each CDR3 is given with its conserved first and last residue. D genes are given only for firm matches. A clone size is listed for some rows: how often the clone was seen (once, few, many), or a class if it is expanded.

d_call clone_size j_call v_call cdr3_aa cdr3_nt
NA many TRBJ2-1 TRBV28 CASSFQQGVEQFF TGTGCCAGCAGTTTTCAACAGGGCGTTGAGCAGTTCTTC
TRBD2 many TRBJ2-5 TRBV12-5 CASGLIGLAGGAETQYF TGTGCTAGTGGTTTGATTGGACTAGCGGGAGGGGCAGAGACCCAGTACTTC
NA many TRBJ2-7 TRBV12-3/TRBV12-4 CASRAAGTGAYEQYF TGTGCCAGCAGAGCCGCCGGGACCGGAGCCTACGAGCAGTACTTC
NA many TRBJ2-1 TRBV27 CASSPRIDSGNEQFF TGTGCCAGCAGTCCCCGGATTGATAGCGGAAATGAGCAGTTCTTC
TRBD1 NA TRBJ1-6 TRBV3-1 CASSPQGGRNSPLHF TGTGCCAGCAGCCCCCAGGGGGGTAGGAATTCACCCCTCCACTTT
NA few TRBJ1-4 TRBV10-1 CASSTPGSEKLFF TGCGCCAGCAGCACACCGGGGAGTGAAAAACTGTTTTTT
TRBD2 many TRBJ2-1 TRBV2 CASSTTSGSNLYNEQFF TGTGCCAGCAGTACAACTAGCGGGAGTAACCTTTACAATGAGCAGTTCTTC
NA few TRBJ1-2 TRBV5-6 CASSLRDTSFYGYTF TGTGCCAGCAGCTTGCGGGACACTTCATTCTATGGCTACACCTTC
NA few TRBJ2-1 TRBV5-6 CASGPGRIPNEQFF TGTGCCAGCGGCCCGGGACGTATCCCCAATGAGCAGTTCTTC
TRBD1 few TRBJ2-2 TRBV9 CASSGGQGASNTGELFF TGTGCCAGCAGCGGGGGACAGGGGGCCTCGAACACCGGGGAGCTGTTTTTT
TRBD2 NA TRBJ2-7 TRBV6-1 CASRGMTSGYSYEQYF TGTGCCAGCAGGGGGATGACTAGCGGATACTCCTACGAGCAGTACTTC